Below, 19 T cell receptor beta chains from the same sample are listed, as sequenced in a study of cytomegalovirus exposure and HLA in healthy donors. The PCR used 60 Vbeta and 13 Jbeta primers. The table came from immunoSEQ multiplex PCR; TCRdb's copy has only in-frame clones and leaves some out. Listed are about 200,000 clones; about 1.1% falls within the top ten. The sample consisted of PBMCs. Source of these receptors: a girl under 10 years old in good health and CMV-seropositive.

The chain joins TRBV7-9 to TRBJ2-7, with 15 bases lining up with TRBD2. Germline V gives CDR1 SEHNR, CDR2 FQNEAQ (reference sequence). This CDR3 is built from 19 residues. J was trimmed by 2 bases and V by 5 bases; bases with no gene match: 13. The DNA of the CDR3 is TGTGCCAGCAGCCCCGAGCAGGGGACTAGCGGGAGGAGCGCCTACGAGCAGTACTTC. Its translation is CASSPEQGTSGRSAYEQYF.

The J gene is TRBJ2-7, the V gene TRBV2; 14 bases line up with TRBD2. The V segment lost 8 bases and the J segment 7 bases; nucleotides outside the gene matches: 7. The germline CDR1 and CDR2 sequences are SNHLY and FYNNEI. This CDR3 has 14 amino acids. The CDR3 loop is CASGGLAGVHEQYF. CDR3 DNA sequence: TGTGCCAGCGGGGGACTAGCGGGAGTTCATGAGCAGTACTTC.

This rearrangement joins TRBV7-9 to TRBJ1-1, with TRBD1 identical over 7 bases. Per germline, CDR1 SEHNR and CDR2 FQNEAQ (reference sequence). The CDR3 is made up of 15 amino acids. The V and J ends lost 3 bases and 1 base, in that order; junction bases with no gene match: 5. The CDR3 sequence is CASSFHRGSNTEAFF. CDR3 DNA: TGTGCCAGCAGCTTCCACAGGGGTTCGAACACTGAAGCTTTCTTT.

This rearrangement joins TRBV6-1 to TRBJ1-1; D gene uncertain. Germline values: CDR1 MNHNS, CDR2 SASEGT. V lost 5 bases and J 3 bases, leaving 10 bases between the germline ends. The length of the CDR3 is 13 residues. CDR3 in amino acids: CASSQPGHTEAFF. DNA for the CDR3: TGTGCCAGCAGTCAACCAGGCCACACTGAAGCTTTCTTT.

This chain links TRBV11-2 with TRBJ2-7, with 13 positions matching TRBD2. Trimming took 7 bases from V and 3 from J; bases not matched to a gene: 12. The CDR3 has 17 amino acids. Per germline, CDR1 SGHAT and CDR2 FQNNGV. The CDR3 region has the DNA TGTGCCAGCACCCTCCAGGGGGGACTAGCGGGAAACTACGAGCAGTACTTC. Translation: CASTLQGGLAGNYEQYF.

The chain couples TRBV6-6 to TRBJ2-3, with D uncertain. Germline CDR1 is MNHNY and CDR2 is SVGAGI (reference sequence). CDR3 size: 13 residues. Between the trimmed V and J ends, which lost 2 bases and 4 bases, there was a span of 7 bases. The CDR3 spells CASSYVVSDTQYF. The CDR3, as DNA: TGTGCCAGCAGTTACGTAGTGTCAGATACGCAGTATTTT.

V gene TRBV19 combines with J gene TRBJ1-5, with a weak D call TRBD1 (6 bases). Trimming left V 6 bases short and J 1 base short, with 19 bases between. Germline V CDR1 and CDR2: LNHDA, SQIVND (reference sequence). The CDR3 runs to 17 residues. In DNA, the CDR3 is TGTGCCAGTAGGACAGGAGTGGATAAAAAAAGCAATCAGCCCCAGCATTTT. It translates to CASRTGVDKKSNQPQHF.

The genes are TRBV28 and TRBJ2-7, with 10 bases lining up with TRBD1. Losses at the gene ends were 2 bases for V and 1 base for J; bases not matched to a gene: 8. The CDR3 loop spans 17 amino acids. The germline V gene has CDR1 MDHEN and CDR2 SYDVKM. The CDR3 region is CASSLRLRDRGSYEQYF. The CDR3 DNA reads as TGTGCCAGCAGTTTACGACTCCGGGACAGGGGATCCTACGAGCAGTACTTC.

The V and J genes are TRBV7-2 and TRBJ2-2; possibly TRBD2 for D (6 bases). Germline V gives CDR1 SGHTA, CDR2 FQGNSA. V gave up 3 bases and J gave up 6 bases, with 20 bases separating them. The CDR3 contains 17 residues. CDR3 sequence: CASSFLRRAAIAGELFF. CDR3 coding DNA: TGTGCCAGCAGCTTTCTCAGGAGGGCCGCGATTGCCGGGGAGCTGTTTTTT.

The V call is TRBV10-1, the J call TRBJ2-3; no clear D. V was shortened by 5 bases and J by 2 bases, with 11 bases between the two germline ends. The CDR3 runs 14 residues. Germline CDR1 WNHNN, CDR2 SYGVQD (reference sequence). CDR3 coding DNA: TGCGCCAGCAGTCTTGCGTTCATCACAGATACGCAGTATTTT. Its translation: CASSLAFITDTQYF.

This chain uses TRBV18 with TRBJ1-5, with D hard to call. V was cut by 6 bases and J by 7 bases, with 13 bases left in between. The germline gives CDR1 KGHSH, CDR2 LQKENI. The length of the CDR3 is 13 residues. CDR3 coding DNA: TGTGCCAGCTCCCCCTTGAGTAACCAGCCCCAGCATTTT. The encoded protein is CASSPLSNQPQHF.

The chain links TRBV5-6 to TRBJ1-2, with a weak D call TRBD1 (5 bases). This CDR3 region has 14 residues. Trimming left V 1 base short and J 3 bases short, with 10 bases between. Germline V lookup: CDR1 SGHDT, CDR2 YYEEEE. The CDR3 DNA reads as TGTGCCAGCAGCTTGAAAGGGGAGGACTATGGCTACACCTTC. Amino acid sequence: CASSLKGEDYGYTF.

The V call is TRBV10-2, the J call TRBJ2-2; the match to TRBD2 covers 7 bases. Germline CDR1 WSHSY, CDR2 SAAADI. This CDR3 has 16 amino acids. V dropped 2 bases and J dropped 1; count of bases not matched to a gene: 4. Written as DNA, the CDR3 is TGCGCCAGCAGTGAGAAGGCGGGAGTGAACACCGGGGAGCTGTTTTTT. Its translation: CASSEKAGVNTGELFF.

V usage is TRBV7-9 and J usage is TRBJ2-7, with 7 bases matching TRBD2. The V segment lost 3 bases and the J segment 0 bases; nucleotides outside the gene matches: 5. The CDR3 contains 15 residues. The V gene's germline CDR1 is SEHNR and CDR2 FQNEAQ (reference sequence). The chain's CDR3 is CASSFLAGTSYEQYF. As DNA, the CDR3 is TGTGCCAGCAGCTTCTTAGCGGGTACCTCCTACGAGCAGTACTTC. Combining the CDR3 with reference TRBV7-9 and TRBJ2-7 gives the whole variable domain DTGVSQNPRHKITKRGQNVTFRCDPISEHNRLYWYRQTLGQGPEFLTYFQNEAQLEKSRLLSDRFSAERPKGSFSTLEIQRTEQGDSAMYLCASSFLAGTSYEQYFGPGTRLTVT.

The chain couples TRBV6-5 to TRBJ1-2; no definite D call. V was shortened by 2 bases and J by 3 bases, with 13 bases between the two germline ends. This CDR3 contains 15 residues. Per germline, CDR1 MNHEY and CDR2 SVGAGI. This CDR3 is CASSYVRGEDYGYTF. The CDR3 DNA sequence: TGTGCCAGCAGTTACGTCCGGGGAGAGGACTATGGCTACACCTTC.

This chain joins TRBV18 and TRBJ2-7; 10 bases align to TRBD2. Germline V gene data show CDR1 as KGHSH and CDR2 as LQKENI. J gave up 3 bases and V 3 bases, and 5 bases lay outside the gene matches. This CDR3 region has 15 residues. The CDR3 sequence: CASSPGTSEGYEQYF. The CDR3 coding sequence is TGTGCCAGCTCACCTGGGACTAGCGAGGGCTACGAGCAGTACTTC.

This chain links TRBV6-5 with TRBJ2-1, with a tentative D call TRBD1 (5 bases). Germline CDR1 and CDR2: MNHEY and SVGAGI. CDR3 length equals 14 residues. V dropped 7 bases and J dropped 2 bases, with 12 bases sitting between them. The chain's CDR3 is CASKLGQAYNEQFF. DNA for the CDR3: TGTGCCAGCAAGCTAGGACAAGCCTACAATGAGCAGTTCTTC.

The CDR3 coding sequence is TGTGCCAGCGGGACTAGCGGGAGTTACGAGCAGTACTTC. Protein sequence: CASGTSGSYEQYF. The J gene is TRBJ2-7, the V gene TRBV6-5, with 14 bases that match TRBD2. The V segment lost 8 bases and the J segment 4 bases; nucleotides outside the gene matches: 1. CDR1 is MNHEY and CDR2 is SVGAGI in the germline V gene. This CDR3 is 13 amino acids long.

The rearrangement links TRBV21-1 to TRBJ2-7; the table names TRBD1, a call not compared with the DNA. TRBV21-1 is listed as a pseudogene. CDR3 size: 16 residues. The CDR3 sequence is CASSIIEDRVWDEQYF. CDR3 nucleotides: TGTGCCAGCAGCATAATAGAGGACAGGGTATGGGACGAGCAGTACTTC.